The 30 T cell receptor beta chains below were found in one sample sequenced in a study of control samples from healthy donors and cancer patients. Data came from immunoSEQ multiplex PCR; TCRdb stores just in-frame clones and leaves some out. The sample yields 50,000 to 75,000 clones, nearly 90% seen once. Input material: PBMCs. These receptors all stem from a man in his fifties or sixties with colorectal cancer.

The chain carries TRBV29-1 and TRBJ1-1; 8 bases are shared with TRBD1. The junction had 4 bases not matched to a gene; V was cut back by 7 bases and J by 0 bases. The CDR3 is 13 amino acids. CDR1 and CDR2 (germline): SQVTM, ANQGSEA. The CDR3 sequence: CSARTGMNTEAFF. CDR3 DNA sequence: TGCAGCGCCCGGACAGGGATGAACACTGAAGCTTTCTTT.

V usage is TRBV9 and J usage is TRBJ2-3; 7 bases fit TRBD2. This CDR3 spans 14 amino acids. J lost 2 bases, V lost 5 bases, and 5 bases had no gene match. The germline CDR1 and CDR2 sequences are SGDLS and YYNGEE. CDR3 sequence (DNA): TGTGCCAGCAGTTTCGGGACTACCACAGATACGCAGTATTTT. It encodes CASSFGTTTDTQYF.

This rearrangement joins TRBV19 to TRBJ2-4; 8 positions match TRBD2. The germline V gene encodes CDR1 LNHDA and CDR2 SQIVND (reference sequence). V was clipped by 0 bases and J by 8 bases; unmatched bases: 15. CDR3 length: 18 amino acids. The CDR3 here is CASSIDLDSGATRDIQYF. DNA of the CDR3: TGTGCCAGTAGTATAGATTTGGATAGCGGGGCCACGAGGGACATTCAGTACTTC.

This clone has only one observation. V is TRBV10-3 and J is TRBJ2-1, with 12 nucleotides matching TRBD2. The trim removed 4 bases at V and 0 bases at J, leaving 7 bases unmatched. The CDR3 runs 18 residues. Germline CDR1 reads ENHRY; CDR2 reads SYGVKD. CDR3 in DNA: TGTGCCATCAGTGGGACTAGCGGGGCTTTCAGCTCCTACAATGAGCAGTTCTTC. This sequence encodes CAISGTSGAFSSYNEQFF.

V and J are TRBV18 and TRBJ2-5; 7 positions agree with TRBD1. V gave up 6 bases and J gave up 5 bases; unmatched junction bases: 6. This CDR3 has 13 residues. Germline assignment: CDR1 KGHSH and CDR2 LQKENI. The chain's CDR3 is CASSQQGFETQYF. DNA of the CDR3: TGTGCCAGCTCGCAACAGGGGTTTGAGACCCAGTACTTC.

This rearrangement joins TRBV6-1 to TRBJ1-3; 8 bases fit TRBD1. The CDR3 covers 15 residues. Trimming removed 3 bases from V and 0 bases from J; junction bases left unmatched: 1. Germline CDR1 is MNHNS and CDR2 is SASEGT. This CDR3 is CASSDDRGSGNTIYF. For the CDR3, the DNA is TGTGCCAGCAGTGATGACAGGGGCTCTGGAAACACCATATATTTT.

The genes are TRBV3-1 (or the pseudogene TRBV3-2) and TRBJ2-7, with TRBD2 identical over 12 bases. This CDR3 comprises 14 residues. J lost 3 bases, V lost 4 bases, and 1 base had no gene match. Germline lookup yields CDR1 LGHDT and CDR2 YNNKEL (reference sequence). CDR3 coding DNA: TGTGCCAGCAGCCCGACTAGCGGGGGCTACGAGCAGTACTTC. Its translation: CASSPTSGGYEQYF.

CDR3 loop: CARNDRGLYNEQFF. The DNA for the CDR3 is TGTGCCCGGAATGACAGGGGGCTATACAATGAGCAGTTCTTC. The rearrangement links TRBV5-8 to TRBJ2-1; 10 positions match TRBD1. There are 14 residues in the CDR3. Germline V gene lookup returns CDR1 SGHTS and CDR2 YDEGEE. V lost 10 bases, J lost 4 bases, and 8 bases stayed unmatched.

The chain has TRBV28 and TRBJ1-1; 8 bases line up with TRBD1. The CDR3 spans 13 residues. J gave up 5 bases and V 7 bases, and 6 bases lay outside the gene matches. The germline gives CDR1 MDHEN, CDR2 SYDVKM. The CDR3 protein is CASTRQGRTEAFF. CDR3 nucleotides: TGTGCCAGCACGAGACAGGGGAGGACTGAAGCTTTCTTT.

In this sample, this clone turned up once. The CDR3 bases are TGTGCCAGCAGCCAAAGGGACAGGGGACGTTACACTGAAGCTTTCTTT. The encoded protein is CASSQRDRGRYTEAFF. The gene calls are TRBV3-1 (or the pseudogene TRBV3-2) and TRBJ1-1; 10 bases align to TRBD1. Trimming at V came to 2 bases and at J to 3 bases, leaving 6 bases not matched to a gene. Germline CDR1 and CDR2: LGHDT and YNNKEL (reference sequence). The CDR3 contains 16 residues.

V gene TRBV9 combines with J gene TRBJ2-1, with D possibly called TRBD1 or TRBD2 (5 bases each). Trimming took off 10 bases at V and 9 bases at J, with 20 bases between the two ends. This CDR3 is 13 amino acids long. The V gene's germline CDR1 is SGDLS and CDR2 YYNGEE. The CDR3 nucleotides read TGTGCCGGCCGGACTCTGCGCACAGGTGAGCAGTTCTTC. It encodes CAGRTLRTGEQFF.

This sequence joins TRBV28 and TRBJ2-3, with D unclear. Trimming removed 7 bases from V and 1 base from J, with 9 bases in between. The CDR3 extends over 13 amino acids. Germline-derived CDR1 and CDR2 are MDHEN and SYDVKM. CDR3 in amino acids: CASNFVRTDTQYF. CDR3 in DNA: TGTGCCAGCAATTTCGTACGCACAGATACGCAGTATTTT.

The V call is TRBV30, the J call TRBJ1-5, with D possibly matching TRBD1 (6 bases). CDR1 is GTSNPN, CDR2 SVGIG, per germline (reference sequence). The CDR3 consists of 14 residues. V lost 6 bases, J lost 5 bases, and 17 bases lay in between. The CDR3 spells CACGGPLRDQPQHF. CDR3 DNA: TGTGCCTGTGGGGGGCCGCTTAGGGATCAGCCCCAGCATTTT.

This sequence joins TRBV5-6 and TRBJ2-7; 11 nucleotides agree with TRBD1. V dropped 3 bases and J dropped 4; count of bases not matched to a gene: 9. The germline V gene encodes CDR1 SGHDT and CDR2 YYEEEE. The CDR3 length is 16 residues. This CDR3 reads CASSSPGTGGTYEQYF. CDR3 nucleotides: TGTGCCAGCAGCTCCCCCGGGACAGGGGGAACGTACGAGCAGTACTTC. Full variable domain (outside the CDR3, taken from reference TRBV5-6 and TRBJ2-7): DAGVTQSPTHLIKTRGQQVTLRCSPKSGHDTVSWYQQALGQGPQFIFQYYEEEERQRGNFPDRFSGHQFPNYSSELNVNALLLGDSALYLCASSSPGTGGTYEQYFGPGTRLTVT.

The CDR3 here is CASSLVIGRGSYNEQFF. CDR3 in DNA: TGCGCCAGCAGCTTGGTGATCGGGCGGGGCTCCTACAATGAGCAGTTCTTC. The chain couples TRBV5-1 to TRBJ2-1, with D possibly being TRBD2 (6 bases). V was clipped by 0 bases and J by 0 bases, with 13 bases between them. CDR1 is SGHRS, CDR2 YFSETQ, per germline. The CDR3 spans 17 residues.

V usage is TRBV7-9 and J usage is TRBJ2-7; D call uncertain. V shed 1 base and J shed 2 bases, with 12 bases lying between them. The CDR3 consists of 15 residues. The germline CDR1 and CDR2 sequences are SEHNR and FQNEAQ (reference sequence). This chain's CDR3 is CASSLVVGSPYEQYF. CDR3 coding DNA: TGTGCCAGCAGCTTAGTTGTAGGCAGCCCCTACGAGCAGTACTTC. The entire variable domain, with the rest obtained from reference TRBV7-9 and TRBJ2-7, is as follows: DTGVSQNPRHKITKRGQNVTFRCDPISEHNRLYWYRQTLGQGPEFLTYFQNEAQLEKSRLLSDRFSAERPKGSFSTLEIQRTEQGDSAMYLCASSLVVGSPYEQYFGPGTRLTVT.

V gene TRBV27 combines with J gene TRBJ2-1, with D maybe TRBD1 (5 bases). V was cut by 7 bases and J by 0 bases, with 10 bases left in between. Germline V gene sequence: CDR1 MNHEY, CDR2 SMNVEV (reference sequence). The CDR3 runs 14 residues. The CDR3 DNA follows: TGTGCCAGCACAGTCGACAGCTCCTACAATGAGCAGTTCTTC. Translating gives CASTVDSSYNEQFF.

The J gene is TRBJ1-2, the V gene TRBV3-1 (or the pseudogene TRBV3-2); possibly TRBD1 for D (6 bases). There are 13 residues in the CDR3. CDR1 is LGHDT and CDR2 is YNNKEL in the germline V gene (reference sequence). V was trimmed by 4 bases and J by 6 bases, leaving 12 bases between them. CDR3 sequence reads: CASSRVQGNGYTF. The CDR3 nucleotides are TGTGCCAGCAGCCGCGTTCAGGGGAATGGCTACACCTTC.

The chain carries TRBV5-1 and TRBJ2-4; 9 nucleotides align to TRBD1. With V trimmed by 3 bases and J by 8 bases, 9 bases remained unmatched. This CDR3 has 15 residues. Germline V lookup: CDR1 SGHRS, CDR2 YFSETQ. The CDR3 spells CASSSGQGRWDIQYF. The CDR3 DNA sequence: TGCGCCAGCAGCTCGGGACAGGGTCGATGGGACATTCAGTACTTC. Full variable domain (missing parts from reference TRBV5-1 and TRBJ2-4): KAGVTQTPRYLIKTRGQQVTLSCSPISGHRSVSWYQQTPGQGLQFLFEYFSETQRNKGNFPGRFSGRQFSNSRSEMNVSTLELGDSALYLCASSSGQGRWDIQYFGAGTRLSVL.

The rearrangement uses TRBV5-1 and TRBJ2-5; tentatively, D is TRBD1 (5 bases). V shed 0 bases and J shed 9 bases, with 9 bases lying between them. Germline V gene lookup returns CDR1 SGHRS and CDR2 YFSETQ. The CDR3 spans 12 residues. The CDR3 coding sequence is TGCGCCAGCAGCTTGGCAGGGATCGCCCAGTACTTC. Translated: CASSLAGIAQYF.

V usage is TRBV4-2 and J usage is TRBJ2-3; TRBD2 might be the D (6 bases). CDR1 is LGHNA, CDR2 YNFKEQ, per germline. The CDR3 is made up of 15 amino acids. V was trimmed by 3 bases and J by 6 bases, leaving 16 bases between them. The CDR3 nucleotides are TGTGCCAGCAGCCAGCGGGGCCGGGCAGACGATACGCAGTATTTT. Amino acid sequence: CASSQRGRADDTQYF.

The rearrangement joins TRBV15 to TRBJ1-6; no definite D call. The germline gives CDR1 LNHNV, CDR2 YYDKDF (reference sequence). V was shortened by 0 bases and J by 10 bases, with 13 bases between the two germline ends. The CDR3 spans 15 residues. In DNA, the CDR3 is TGTGCCACCAGCAGAGATCTGGGCAGTCTATCACCCCTCCACTTT. It yields the protein CATSRDLGSLSPLHF.

The CDR3 DNA follows: TGTGCCAGCAGCTTGGGGGAGTTCAGGGCAGATACGCAGTATTTT. The encoded protein is CASSLGEFRADTQYF. The chain combines TRBV5-6 with TRBJ2-3; tentatively, D is TRBD1 or TRBD2 (5 bases each). CDR1 SGHDT and CDR2 YYEEEE come from the germline V gene. CDR3 length equals 15 residues. V shed 0 bases and J shed 4 bases, with 12 bases lying between them. The full variable domain, rest sourced from reference TRBV5-6 and TRBJ2-3, is DAGVTQSPTHLIKTRGQQVTLRCSPKSGHDTVSWYQQALGQGPQFIFQYYEEEERQRGNFPDRFSGHQFPNYSSELNVNALLLGDSALYLCASSLGEFRADTQYFGPGTRLTVL.

The chain has TRBV4-1 and TRBJ1-4, with D unclear. Looked up from germline, CDR1 is MGHRA and CDR2 is YSYEKL. Trimming took off 0 bases at V and 8 bases at J, with 16 bases between the two ends. CDR3 size: 16 residues. Here the CDR3 reads CASSQDNPSSKEKLFF. In DNA, the CDR3 is TGCGCCAGCAGCCAAGATAATCCATCCAGCAAGGAAAAACTGTTTTTT.

This chain connects TRBV4-1 to TRBJ1-1; no clear D. The CDR3 contains 13 residues. Trimming stripped 0 bases from V and 5 bases from J, with 7 bases between. Germline V gene data show CDR1 as MGHRA and CDR2 as YSYEKL. CDR3 region: CASSQETWTEAFF. Here the CDR3 DNA reads TGCGCCAGCAGCCAAGAGACGTGGACTGAAGCTTTCTTT.

The V gene is TRBV10-3, the J gene TRBJ2-1; D unclear. Trimming took off 2 bases at V and 8 bases at J, with 10 bases between the two ends. Germline V gene data show CDR1 as ENHRY and CDR2 as SYGVKD. This CDR3 has 13 residues. The CDR3 here is CAISEGIVYEQFF. The CDR3 nucleotides read TGTGCCATCAGTGAGGGCATCGTTTATGAGCAGTTCTTC.

V usage is TRBV6-6 and J usage is TRBJ1-5; D not certain. V lost 2 bases and J lost 3, with 11 bases in between. This CDR3 contains 15 residues. Germline assignment: CDR1 MNHNY and CDR2 SVGAGI (reference sequence). As DNA, the CDR3 is TGTGCCAGCAGTTACCAAGCCAGGATCAATCAGCCCCAGCATTTT. As protein: CASSYQARINQPQHF.

This rearrangement joins TRBV28 to TRBJ2-7; a weak D match, TRBD1 (5 bases). The CDR3 has 15 residues. Trimming stripped 7 bases from V and 7 bases from J, with 23 bases between. Per germline, CDR1 MDHEN and CDR2 SYDVKM. CDR3 sequence: CASNSRGPGLREQYF. The DNA of the CDR3 is TGTGCCAGCAACTCTAGGGGTCCAGGCCTGAGGGAGCAGTACTTC.

In the case of this clone: The CDR3 does not close with the conserved phenylalanine or tryptophan, likely indicating a read error. The J gene is TRBJ1-5, the V gene TRBV2; perhaps TRBD1 as D (6 bases). The CDR3 consists of 13 residues. The germline V and J ends were trimmed by 7 bases and 3 bases, with 10 bases remaining between them. Germline CDR1 reads SNHLY; CDR2 reads FYNNEI. CDR3 in DNA: TGTGCCAGCAACAGGGCCAACAATCAGCCCCAGCATCTT. Protein: CASNRANNQPQHL.

V is TRBV28 and J is TRBJ1-1; possible D gene TRBD1, 6 bases. CDR1 and CDR2 (germline): MDHEN, SYDVKM. This CDR3 is built from 12 residues. V was pared by 2 bases and J by 11 bases, with 12 bases between. The CDR3 sequence is CASSLGGRGAFF. DNA of the CDR3: TGTGCCAGCAGTTTAGGGGGCAGGGGTGCTTTCTTT.